These T cell receptor beta chains were read from a single sample in a study of T cell responses to AZD1222 COVID-19 vaccine. The method was immunoSEQ multiplex PCR; TCRdb's version includes in-frame clones alone and lacks a portion of them. Seen here are some 100,000 clones, about 90% observed once, and the top ten hold approximately 7.9%. Sequenced here: peripheral blood, sampled on day 0 of AZD1222 vaccination. The receptors derive from an adult in good health. Each CDR3 is given with its conserved first and last residue. Each record gives: CDR3 DNA, CDR3 protein, CDR3 length, D gene, J gene, V gene, clone size. D genes are given only for firm matches. Rows may omit the clone size; those that give it use once, few, many or a size class.

TGTGCCAGCGGACGGGAAAATCAGCCCCAGCATTTT | CASGRENQPQHF | 12 | - | TRBJ1-5 | TRBV6-6 | -
TGTGCCAGCAGCCCAGCTAACCAGAGAGATCCCCGGGATGGCTACACCTTC | CASSPANQRDPRDGYTF | 17 | - | TRBJ1-2 | TRBV11-2 | -
TGTGCCAGCAGCCAAGGCCCGGTGGGGGGCAGGGCTGAAGCTTTCTTT | CASSQGPVGGRAEAFF | 16 | - | TRBJ1-1 | TRBV4-2 | -
TGCGCCAGCAGTGAGTCGAAAAGGAACACTGAAGCTTTCTTT | CASSESKRNTEAFF | 14 | - | TRBJ1-1 | TRBV10-1 | -
TGTGCCAGCGCGAGAAGGACTATCTACACAGAGACCCAGTACTTC | CASARRTIYTETQYF | 15 | - | TRBJ2-5 | TRBV7-2 | -
TGTGCCAGCACCATCACAGGGAAGAACACCATATATTTT | CASTITGKNTIYF | 13 | - | TRBJ1-3 | TRBV12-3/TRBV12-4 | -
TGTGCCACCAGTGACCCAAAAGGAACGGGGGAGACCCAGTACTTC | CATSDPKGTGETQYF | 15 | - | TRBJ2-5 | TRBV24-1 | -
TGTGCCAGTAGCACGGGACACCCCAAACTCCCCAGGACCAACACTGAAGCTTTCTTT | CASSTGHPKLPRTNTEAFF | 19 | - | TRBJ1-1 | TRBV19 | -
TGTGCCAGCAGCCTTTCATCGAACACTGAAGCTTTCTTT | CASSLSSNTEAFF | 13 | - | TRBJ1-1 | TRBV3-1/TRBV3-2 | -
TGCGCCAGCAGCTCGGGGGGACAGGGGTTGGGAGAGCAGTACTTC | CASSSGGQGLGEQYF | 15 | TRBD1 | TRBJ2-7 | TRBV5-1 | -
TGTGCCAGCAGCTTAGAACTCTTGGTGACAGATACGCAGTATTTT | CASSLELLVTDTQYF | 15 | - | TRBJ2-3 | TRBV11-2 | -
TGCAGCGTCGCCGGAGCGACTAGCGGGTCCCCAAGCACAGATACGCAGTATTTT | CSVAGATSGSPSTDTQYF | 18 | TRBD2 | TRBJ2-3 | TRBV29-1 | once
TGTGCCAGCAGTTTTATTTTGGGGTTAGGGGCCAACGTCCTGACTTTC | CASSFILGLGANVLTF | 16 | - | TRBJ2-6 | TRBV27 | -
TGTGCCAGTAGTTCACCACGGGGACAGGGGGGGGATGGCAATCAGCCCCAGCATTTT | CASSSPRGQGGDGNQPQHF | 19 | TRBD1 | TRBJ1-5 | TRBV19 | once
TGCAGCGTTGCTCCGGTGTTTAGGGACTATGGCTACACCTTC | CSVAPVFRDYGYTF | 14 | - | TRBJ1-2 | TRBV29-1 | -
TGCGCCAGCAGCTTGGAGGCCAGCGACACTGAAGCTTTCTTT | CASSLEASDTEAFF | 14 | - | TRBJ1-1 | TRBV5-1 | -
TGTGCCAGCAGCCAAACGGCAGGATCCGCCATATATTTT | CASSQTAGSAIYF | 13 | - | TRBJ1-3 | TRBV3-1/TRBV3-2 | -
TGTGCCAGCAGTTTCAGGGGGCGCGGAGGCACTGAAGCTTTCTTT | CASSFRGRGGTEAFF | 15 | TRBD1 | TRBJ1-1 | TRBV27 | -
TGTGCCAGCAGCGTAGATACAGGCTCCTACGAGCAGTACTTC | CASSVDTGSYEQYF | 14 | - | TRBJ2-7 | TRBV9 | many
TGTGCCTCCCGGGGGGGGCACTATAATTCACCCCTCCACTTT | CASRGGHYNSPLHF | 14 | - | TRBJ1-6 | TRBV11-1 | -
TGTGCCAGCAGTTCGGACCCAGCCAATGAGCAGTTCTTC | CASSSDPANEQFF | 13 | - | TRBJ2-1 | TRBV5-4 | -
TGCGCCAGCAGCTTGGATGCGGACAGGGGGTATGAAAAACTGTTTTTT | CASSLDADRGYEKLFF | 16 | TRBD1 | TRBJ1-4 | TRBV5-1 | once
TGTGCCAGCAGCCAAGGGGACAGGCTCCCCTACGAGCAGTACTTC | CASSQGDRLPYEQYF | 15 | TRBD1 | TRBJ2-7 | TRBV4-2 | -
TGCGCCAGCAGCCAAGATTGGAGGAGGGAGAACTATGGCTACACCTTC | CASSQDWRRENYGYTF | 16 | - | TRBJ1-2 | TRBV4-3 | -
TGCGCCAGCAGCCCTCAGGGGACTGGTGAAGCTTTCTTT | CASSPQGTGEAFF | 13 | - | TRBJ1-1 | TRBV5-1 | once
TGTGCCATCAGTGACACATTAGCGGGGTCGACCATGAACACTGAAGCTTTCTTT | CAISDTLAGSTMNTEAFF | 18 | - | TRBJ1-1 | TRBV10-3 | -
TGTGCCAGCAGCTTAGGGGGGAACACCATATATTTT | CASSLGGNTIYF | 12 | - | TRBJ1-3 | TRBV7-2 | -
TGTGCCTGGGACCAGGGTACGCATTCACCCCTCCACTTT | CAWDQGTHSPLHF | 13 | - | TRBJ1-6 | TRBV30 | -
TGCGCCAGCAGCATCTTCGGGGGGAAGGGGAACACTGAAGCTTTCTTT | CASSIFGGKGNTEAFF | 16 | - | TRBJ1-1 | TRBV5-1 | -
TGTGCCAGCTCACCAGGGAAGGGCACTGAAGCTTTCTTT | CASSPGKGTEAFF | 13 | - | TRBJ1-1 | TRBV18 | -
TGTGCCATAGAGTCGGACAGGGCTAACTATGGCTACACCTTC | CAIESDRANYGYTF | 14 | TRBD1 | TRBJ1-2 | TRBV10-3 | -
TGTGCCAGCAGCTTGAGCGGGGGCAATGAGCAGTTCTTC | CASSLSGGNEQFF | 13 | TRBD2 | TRBJ2-1 | TRBV7-9 | -
TGTGCCACCAGTGATTTGGGGTCACCCCTCCACTTT | CATSDLGSPLHF | 12 | - | TRBJ1-6 | TRBV24-1 | -
TGTGCCAGCAGCGTTACGACAGGGTCGAACACCGGGGAGCTGTTTTTT | CASSVTTGSNTGELFF | 16 | TRBD1 | TRBJ2-2 | TRBV9 | -
TGCGCCAGCAGCCAAGGACAGGGCCTCATGAACACTGAAGCTTTCTTT | CASSQGQGLMNTEAFF | 16 | TRBD1 | TRBJ1-1 | TRBV5-1 | once
TGTGCCAGCAGCTTTGTACGGGTAAGGGGTGAAGCTTTCTTT | CASSFVRVRGEAFF | 14 | - | TRBJ1-1 | TRBV12-1 | once
TGTGCCATCAGAGGAGCGGGAGTTTACAATGAGCAGTTCTTC | CAIRGAGVYNEQFF | 14 | TRBD2 | TRBJ2-1 | TRBV10-3 | -
TGTGCCAGCAGTCGGACTAGCGGATCCTACGAGCAGTACTTC | CASSRTSGSYEQYF | 14 | TRBD2 | TRBJ2-7 | TRBV28 | -
TGTGCCACCAGCGCACCAGGGGCAGATACGCAGTATTTT | CATSAPGADTQYF | 13 | - | TRBJ2-3 | TRBV24-1 | once
TGTGCCACCAGTGATTTAGCAGGGGGTTACGAGCAGTACTTC | CATSDLAGGYEQYF | 14 | TRBD1 | TRBJ2-7 | TRBV24-1 | -
TGTGCCAGCAGGCGAACCGGGACAGGGGGCCTTCAGCCCCAGCATTTT | CASRRTGTGGLQPQHF | 16 | TRBD1 | TRBJ1-5 | TRBV2 | -
TGTGCCAGCAGTGAAGCGCGGGGGGGCTCTGGAAACACCATATATTTT | CASSEARGGSGNTIYF | 16 | - | TRBJ1-3 | TRBV6-1 | -
TGTGCCAGCAGTCCGGACATCTCCTATAATTCACCCCTCCACTTT | CASSPDISYNSPLHF | 15 | - | TRBJ1-6 | TRBV9 | -